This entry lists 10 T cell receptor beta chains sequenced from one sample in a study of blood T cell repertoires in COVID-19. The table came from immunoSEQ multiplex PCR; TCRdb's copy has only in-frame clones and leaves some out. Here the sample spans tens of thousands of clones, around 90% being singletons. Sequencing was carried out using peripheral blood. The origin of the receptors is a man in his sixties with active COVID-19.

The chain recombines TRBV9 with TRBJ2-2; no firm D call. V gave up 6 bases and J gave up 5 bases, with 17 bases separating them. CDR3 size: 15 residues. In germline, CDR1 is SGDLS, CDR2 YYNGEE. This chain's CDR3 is CASNFSRQVTGELFF. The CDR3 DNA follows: TGTGCCAGCAACTTCTCCAGGCAGGTGACCGGGGAGCTGTTTTTT.

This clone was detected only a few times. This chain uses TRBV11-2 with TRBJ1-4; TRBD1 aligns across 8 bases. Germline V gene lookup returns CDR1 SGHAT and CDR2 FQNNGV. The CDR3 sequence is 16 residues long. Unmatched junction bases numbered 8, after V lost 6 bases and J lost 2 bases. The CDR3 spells CASRDIRGLTNEKLFF. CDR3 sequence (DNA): TGTGCCAGCAGGGATATCAGGGGGCTGACTAATGAAAAACTGTTTTTT.

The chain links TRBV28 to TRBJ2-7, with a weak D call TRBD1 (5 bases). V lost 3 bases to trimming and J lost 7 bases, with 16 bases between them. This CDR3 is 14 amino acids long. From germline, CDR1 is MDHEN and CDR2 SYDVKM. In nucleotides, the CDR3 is TGTGCCAGCAGTTTTGGTGGGTCGTGGACAGAGCAGTACTTC. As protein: CASSFGGSWTEQYF.

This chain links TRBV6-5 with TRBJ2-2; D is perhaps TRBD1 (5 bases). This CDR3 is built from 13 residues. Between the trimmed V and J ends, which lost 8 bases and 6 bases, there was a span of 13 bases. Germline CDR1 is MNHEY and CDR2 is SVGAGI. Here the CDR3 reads CASEGVGPGELFF. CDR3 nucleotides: TGTGCCAGCGAAGGGGTAGGACCCGGGGAGCTGTTTTTT.

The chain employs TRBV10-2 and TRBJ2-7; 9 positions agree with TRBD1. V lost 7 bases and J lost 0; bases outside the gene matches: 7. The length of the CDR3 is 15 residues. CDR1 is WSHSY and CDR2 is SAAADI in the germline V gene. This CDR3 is CASNHEGQGSYEQYF. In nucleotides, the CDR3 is TGCGCCAGCAATCACGAGGGACAGGGCTCCTACGAGCAGTACTTC.

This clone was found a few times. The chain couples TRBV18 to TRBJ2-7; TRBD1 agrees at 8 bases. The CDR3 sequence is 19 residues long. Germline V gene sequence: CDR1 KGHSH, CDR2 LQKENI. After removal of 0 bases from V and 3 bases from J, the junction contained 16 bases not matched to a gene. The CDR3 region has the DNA TGTGCCAGCTCACCACCAATTACGTTGAGGACAGGGATCTTCTACGAGCAGTACTTC. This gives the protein CASSPPITLRTGIFYEQYF.

The CDR3 sequence: CASSFREGLYEQYF. The CDR3 DNA reads as TGTGCCAGCAGTTTTAGGGAGGGCCTCTACGAGCAGTACTTC. The rearrangement joins TRBV28 to TRBJ2-7; 7 nucleotides align to TRBD2. The CDR3 loop spans 14 amino acids. The germline V gene has CDR1 MDHEN and CDR2 SYDVKM. Germline trimming cut 3 bases from V and 3 bases from J; bases unmatched to any gene: 5.

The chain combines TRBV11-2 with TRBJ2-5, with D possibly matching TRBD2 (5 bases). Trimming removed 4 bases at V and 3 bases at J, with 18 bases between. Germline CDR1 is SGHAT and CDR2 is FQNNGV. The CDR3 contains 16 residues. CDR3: CASSSLSDHGKETQYF. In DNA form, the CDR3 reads TGTGCCAGCAGCTCCCTATCGGACCACGGGAAAGAGACCCAGTACTTC.

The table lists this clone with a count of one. The CDR3 spells CASSDRDKNTEAFF. CDR3 bases: TGTGCCAGCAGTGACCGGGACAAGAACACTGAAGCTTTCTTT. The chain is built from TRBV6-1 and TRBJ1-1; D is possibly TRBD1 (6 bases). The CDR3 is 14 amino acids. Looked up from germline, CDR1 is MNHNS and CDR2 is SASEGT. Trimming stripped 3 bases from V and 1 base from J, with 9 bases between.

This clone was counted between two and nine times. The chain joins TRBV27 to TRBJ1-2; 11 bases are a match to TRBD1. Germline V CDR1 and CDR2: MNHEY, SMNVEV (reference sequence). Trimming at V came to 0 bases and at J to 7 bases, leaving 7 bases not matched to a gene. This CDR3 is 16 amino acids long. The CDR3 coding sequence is TGTGCCAGCAGTTTATCCGTCGGACAGGGGGCGAGTGGCTACACCTTC. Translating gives CASSLSVGQGASGYTF.